What follows are 30 T cell receptor beta chains derived from one specimen sequenced in a study of radiation and T cells in renal cell carcinoma. Profiled with immunoSEQ multiplex PCR; TCRdb holds only in-frame clones, not every one. The table has 150,000 or so clones, roughly 87% seen once. Time point: blood 2 weeks post-SBRT. The treatment is: 15 Gy SBRT to primary tumor, nephrectomy 4 weeks later. This material consisted of blood, taken from a patient whose treatment included radiotherapy and nephrectomy. These TCRs come from a woman aged 45-60 years with renal cell carcinoma.

The chain combines TRBV4-1 with TRBJ2-5; TRBD2 matches 8 bases. CDR1 MGHRA and CDR2 YSYEKL come from the germline V gene. The CDR3 consists of 15 residues. V dropped 3 bases and J dropped 4; count of bases not matched to a gene: 7. CDR3 in amino acids: CASSQGLAGVETQYF. The CDR3 DNA follows: TGCGCCAGCAGCCAGGGGCTAGCGGGTGTAGAGACCCAGTACTTC.

The J gene is TRBJ1-6, the V gene TRBV6-1; D might be TRBD1 (5 bases). CDR3 length equals 14 residues. CDR1 MNHNS and CDR2 SASEGT come from the germline V gene. With 4 bases removed from V and 8 bases from J, the gap between germline ends came to 12 bases. The CDR3 spells CASSVEQAYSPLHF. The CDR3 bases are TGTGCCAGCAGTGTGGAACAGGCGTATTCACCCCTCCACTTT.

The chain couples TRBV6-6 to TRBJ2-2; D is ambiguous. CDR1 and CDR2 (germline): MNHNY, SVGAGI (reference sequence). The CDR3 loop spans 12 amino acids. V dropped 8 bases and J dropped 6 bases, with 10 bases sitting between them. DNA for the CDR3: TGTGCCAGCTCAATTGGGGCCGGGGAGCTGTTTTTT. Its translation: CASSIGAGELFF.

The chain is built from TRBV10-3 and TRBJ2-3, with TRBD1 as a possible D gene (6 bases). Trimming left V 4 bases short and J 4 bases short, with 12 bases between. Per germline, CDR1 ENHRY and CDR2 SYGVKD. The CDR3 is made up of 14 amino acids. The CDR3 loop is CAISGDIAADTQYF. The CDR3 coding sequence is TGTGCCATCAGTGGGGACATTGCCGCAGATACGCAGTATTTT.

The J gene is TRBJ2-2, the V gene TRBV19; 10 positions match TRBD2. The V gene end was trimmed by 4 bases and the J gene end by 6 bases; junction bases not matched to a gene: 5. The CDR3 contains 15 residues. Germline loops: CDR1 LNHDA, CDR2 SQIVND (reference sequence). The CDR3 coding sequence is TGTGCCAGTAGTACCCTAGGACTAGCGGCCGGGGAGCTGTTTTTT. It codes for CASSTLGLAAGELFF.

The chain carries TRBV30 and TRBJ1-3, with D hard to call. The CDR3 length is 14 residues. Per the germline V gene, CDR1 is GTSNPN and CDR2 is SVGIG (reference sequence). Trimming pared 0 bases from V and 4 bases from J, leaving 10 bases between. In DNA, the CDR3 is TGTGCCTGGAGTGTACTGGATTTGGGAAACACCATATATTTT. Protein product: CAWSVLDLGNTIYF.

The rearrangement links TRBV29-1 to TRBJ2-5, with D unclear. Trimming cost V 3 bases and J 4 bases, with 12 bases left between them. Germline V lookup: CDR1 SQVTM, CDR2 ANQGSEA. The CDR3 is made up of 13 amino acids. The CDR3, as DNA: TGCAGCGTTGACCTGGCGGTGGGAGAGACCCAGTACTTC. The encoded protein is CSVDLAVGETQYF.

This chain connects TRBV5-1 to TRBJ2-1, with D uncertain. CDR3 length: 11 amino acids. Between the trimmed V and J ends, which lost 2 bases and 8 bases, there was a span of 5 bases. Germline CDR1 and CDR2: SGHRS and YFSETQ. The CDR3 DNA reads TGCGCCAGCAGCTTCCGGGATGAGCAGTTCTTC. Translated, it gives CASSFRDEQFF.

The chain is built from TRBV7-9 and TRBJ2-1; D is ambiguous. V lost 1 base to trimming and J lost 7 bases, with 14 bases between them. The germline V gene encodes CDR1 SEHNR and CDR2 FQNEAQ (reference sequence). The CDR3 totals 15 residues. CDR3 sequence reads: CASSLGSLRVNEQFF. As DNA, the CDR3 is TGTGCCAGCAGCTTAGGCTCCCTCCGAGTAAATGAGCAGTTCTTC.

The V and J genes are TRBV7-8 and TRBJ2-3; tentative D call: TRBD1 (5 bases). CDR3 length: 15 residues. From germline, CDR1 is SGHVS and CDR2 FQNEAQ. With 6 bases removed from V and 1 base from J, the gap between germline ends came to 14 bases. CDR3 coding DNA: TGTGCCAGCAGAGACAGTTACCGCCGCACAGATACGCAGTATTTT. Protein sequence: CASRDSYRRTDTQYF.

This clone was observed a single time. The sample has other DNA sequences that encode this CDR3 too. The genes are TRBV19 and TRBJ2-1, with D perhaps TRBD1 or TRBD2 (5 bases each). The CDR3 has 14 residues. V was shortened by 5 bases and J by 4 bases, with 12 bases between the two germline ends. CDR1 LNHDA and CDR2 SQIVND come from the germline V gene (reference sequence). The DNA of the CDR3 is TGTGCCAGTAGTCCGGGGCTCTCTTACAATGAGCAGTTCTTC. Its protein is CASSPGLSYNEQFF.

V and J are TRBV7-9 and TRBJ1-5, with D possibly TRBD1 on 5 matching bases. Germline values: CDR1 SEHNR, CDR2 FQNEAQ (reference sequence). Trimming removed 2 bases at V and 6 bases at J, with 8 bases between. CDR3 length: 13 residues. CDR3 DNA: TGTGCCAGCAGCTTACGGGGCGCTCAGCCCCAGCATTTT. Protein product: CASSLRGAQPQHF.

The V gene is TRBV6-5, the J gene TRBJ2-7; weak D call: TRBD1 (6 bases). CDR1 and CDR2 from the germline V gene are MNHEY and SVGAGI. The CDR3 length is 15 residues. The V end lost 5 bases, the J end lost 4 bases, and 18 bases lay between the germline ends. The CDR3 DNA reads TGTGCCAGCAGTGCCTCGGGTTCAGGGGAATACGAGCAGTACTTC. Translation: CASSASGSGEYEQYF.

V usage is TRBV5-6 and J usage is TRBJ1-2; maybe TRBD1 (6 bases). CDR3 length: 14 residues. The V end was cut by 1 base, the J end by 0 bases, with 7 bases between. CDR1 and CDR2 from the germline V gene are SGHDT and YYEEEE. In DNA form, the CDR3 reads TGTGCCAGCAGCTTGCCAGGGGCTAACTATGGCTACACCTTC. Protein: CASSLPGANYGYTF.

The chain combines TRBV5-6 with TRBJ1-2, with 7 bases aligning to TRBD1. Germline CDR1 SGHDT, CDR2 YYEEEE. The CDR3 spans 16 residues. V lost 5 bases and J lost 6; bases outside the gene matches: 16. The CDR3 region is CASREGQAGSLDGYTF. CDR3 nucleotide sequence: TGTGCCAGCAGGGAAGGACAGGCAGGGAGCTTAGATGGCTACACCTTC.

The chain is built from TRBV11-2 and TRBJ1-5; unclear D gene. V was pared by 0 bases and J by 0 bases, with 3 bases between. Per the germline V gene, CDR1 is SGHAT and CDR2 is FQNNGV. This CDR3 spans 14 amino acids. The CDR3 coding sequence is TGTGCCAGCAGCTTAGACTATAGCAATCAGCCCCAGCATTTT. Amino acids: CASSLDYSNQPQHF.

The rearrangement uses TRBV5-1 and TRBJ2-5; D gene ambiguous. Germline values: CDR1 SGHRS, CDR2 YFSETQ. Trimming stripped 0 bases from V and 3 bases from J, with 12 bases between. The CDR3 spans 15 residues. This CDR3 is CASSLVVVQEETQYF. CDR3 bases: TGCGCCAGCAGCTTGGTGGTAGTCCAAGAAGAGACCCAGTACTTC.

The J gene is TRBJ2-5, the V gene TRBV2, with D possibly matching TRBD2 (7 bases). Germline lookup yields CDR1 SNHLY and CDR2 FYNNEI. The ends were cut back, 6 bases at V and 4 bases at J, with 18 bases in the middle. The CDR3 length is 15 residues. The CDR3 bases are TGTGCCAGCAGCGGTCTATTTGGGGGGGCAGAGACCCAGTACTTC. It translates to CASSGLFGGAETQYF.

This sequence joins TRBV7-3 and TRBJ2-2; D gene ambiguous. V was trimmed by 6 bases and J by 0 bases, leaving 11 bases between them. The CDR3 extends over 15 amino acids. The germline gives CDR1 SGHTA, CDR2 FQGTGA. The CDR3 sequence: CASSPRRANTGELFF. The DNA for the CDR3 is TGTGCCAGCAGTCCCCGACGCGCGAACACCGGGGAGCTGTTTTTT.

This chain joins TRBV19 and TRBJ1-1, with D possibly TRBD1 on 5 matching bases. CDR1 LNHDA and CDR2 SQIVND come from the germline V gene (reference sequence). The CDR3 is made up of 14 amino acids. Trimming left V 6 bases short and J 4 bases short, with 15 bases between. The CDR3 DNA is TGTGCCAGTAGGGGGGTTCCTGGGACCACTGAAGCTTTCTTT. Translation gives CASRGVPGTTEAFF.

This chain uses TRBV5-4 with TRBJ1-1; D might be TRBD1 (5 bases). This CDR3 comprises 14 residues. The V gene's germline CDR1 is SGHNT and CDR2 YYREEE (reference sequence). V was clipped by 1 base and J by 1 base, with 8 bases between them. CDR3: CASSLRQTNTEAFF. The CDR3 coding sequence is TGTGCCAGCAGCTTGAGACAGACGAACACTGAAGCTTTCTTT.

The chain joins TRBV7-2 to TRBJ1-2, with D perhaps matching TRBD1 (6 bases). Trimming shortened V by 6 bases and J by 5 bases, and 16 bases separated the two germline ends. From germline, CDR1 is SGHTA and CDR2 FQGNSA. This CDR3 is 14 amino acids long. The CDR3 region is CASRSPRGAYGYTF. The CDR3 nucleotides are TGTGCCAGCAGATCCCCCCGGGGGGCTTATGGCTACACCTTC.

This chain links TRBV7-9 with TRBJ2-3; maybe TRBD2 (5 bases). The germline gives CDR1 SEHNR, CDR2 FQNEAQ (reference sequence). The CDR3 is 14 amino acids. Trimming removed 3 bases at V and 3 bases at J, with 10 bases between. Here the CDR3 reads CASSFGSETDTQYF. Here the CDR3 DNA reads TGTGCCAGCAGCTTCGGTAGCGAAACAGATACGCAGTATTTT.

This rearrangement joins TRBV5-1 to TRBJ1-1; D is unclear. V lost 4 bases and J 6 bases, leaving 10 bases between the germline ends. Germline assignment: CDR1 SGHRS and CDR2 YFSETQ. The CDR3 is 12 amino acids. The CDR3 reads CASSHLGAEAFF. In DNA, the CDR3 is TGCGCCAGCAGCCACTTAGGCGCTGAAGCTTTCTTT.

The chain links TRBV2 to TRBJ1-1, with D maybe TRBD1 (6 bases). Germline V lookup: CDR1 SNHLY, CDR2 FYNNEI. This CDR3 contains 14 residues. V lost 7 bases and J 0 bases, leaving 12 bases between the germline ends. The CDR3 loop is CASTPDSLNTEAFF. The DNA of the CDR3 is TGTGCCAGCACCCCGGACAGCTTGAACACTGAAGCTTTCTTT. The variable domain in full, completed from reference TRBV2 and TRBJ1-1, reads EPEVTQTPSHQVTQMGQEVILRCVPISNHLYFYWYRQILGQKVEFLVSFYNNEISEKSEIFDDQFSVERPDGSNFTLKIRSTKLEDSAMYFCASTPDSLNTEAFFGQGTRLTVV.

V and J are TRBV6-5 and TRBJ1-3; TRBD1 matches 7 bases. The CDR3 runs to 15 residues. Germline CDR1 and CDR2: MNHEY and SVGAGI. V lost 2 bases to trimming and J lost 4 bases; unmatched junction nucleotides: 5. CDR3 nucleotides: TGTGCCAGCAGTTACGACAGGGTCGGAGGAAACACCATATATTTT. As protein: CASSYDRVGGNTIYF.

The rearrangement joins TRBV5-4 to TRBJ2-3; a weak D match, TRBD1 (6 bases). Trimming removed 0 bases from V and 4 bases from J, with 9 bases in between. The germline CDR1 and CDR2 sequences are SGHNT and YYREEE (reference sequence). The CDR3 is 14 amino acids. The DNA for the CDR3 is TGTGCCAGCAGCTTGGCTAGGGGGTCAGATACGCAGTATTTT. Protein sequence: CASSLARGSDTQYF. The full variable domain, its missing parts supplied by reference TRBV5-4 and TRBJ2-3, is ETGVTQSPTHLIKTRGQQVTLRCSSQSGHNTVSWYQQALGQGPQFIFQYYREEENGRGNFPPRFSGLQFPNYSSELNVNALELDDSALYLCASSLARGSDTQYFGPGTRLTVL.

V usage is TRBV19 and J usage is TRBJ2-3; tentatively, D is TRBD1 or TRBD2 (5 bases each). Germline lookup yields CDR1 LNHDA and CDR2 SQIVND (reference sequence). This CDR3 region has 17 residues. The V and J ends lost 1 base and 4 bases respectively, with 18 bases between them. CDR3 sequence reads: CASSIARRGRGADTQYF. CDR3 sequence (DNA): TGTGCCAGTAGTATAGCCCGCCGGGGACGAGGCGCAGATACGCAGTATTTT.

J is TRBJ2-1 and V is TRBV7-3; tentatively, D is TRBD1 or TRBD2 (6 bases each). Germline-derived CDR1 and CDR2 are SGHTA and FQGTGA. Between the trimmed V and J ends, which lost 5 bases and 0 bases, there was a span of 14 bases. The CDR3 is 16 amino acids. For the CDR3, the DNA is TGTGCCAGCAGCCCGACTGGGGGGCCCTCCTACAATGAGCAGTTCTTC. Translated: CASSPTGGPSYNEQFF.

The genes are TRBV5-4 and TRBJ1-6, with no clear D. From germline, CDR1 is SGHNT and CDR2 YYREEE (reference sequence). V was pared by 0 bases and J by 6 bases, with 10 bases between. The CDR3 length is 15 residues. The CDR3 loop is CASSLEAVPNSPLHF. As DNA, the CDR3 is TGTGCCAGCAGCTTGGAGGCCGTTCCTAATTCACCCCTCCACTTT.